A selection of T cell receptor beta chains follows, all from one sample in a study of blood T cells in healthy people across ages. Via MiXCR, TCRdb re-called the 5' RACE reads, giving one row per CDR3 protein. The sample lists some 1,000,000 distinct CDR3 sequences, approximately 26% seen once, with 0.75% in the top ten. The data were also submitted as part of a second study, on T cells of mothers and their children.

Sequences were obtained from blood. All receptors derive from a girl aged 2-10 years in good health. CDR3s include the opening cysteine and the closing phenylalanine or tryptophan. Fields, in order: CDR3 DNA, CDR3 protein, V gene, D gene, J gene, clone size. A D gene is named only where the DNA matches it firmly. Only some rows state a clone size, as once, few, many or a class for expanded clones.

CDR3 DNA: TGCGCCAGCAGCCACAGAGGTCAGCGTGTTGTAATGGATGAGCAGTTCTTC
CDR3 protein: CASSHRGQRVVMDEQFF
V gene: TRBV4-1
D gene: -
J gene: TRBJ2-1
clone size: -

CDR3 DNA: TGTGCCAGCAGTTTAATGGGGAGCGGGGGGGATGAGCAGTTCTTC
CDR3 protein: CASSLMGSGGDEQFF
V gene: TRBV28
D gene: TRBD2
J gene: TRBJ2-1
clone size: few

CDR3 DNA: TGTGCCAGCAGCCAAGACGTGGGAGTCAGTTACGAGCAGTACTTC
CDR3 protein: CASSQDVGVSYEQYF
V gene: TRBV4-2
D gene: -
J gene: TRBJ2-7
clone size: -

CDR3 DNA: TGTGCCAGCAGGACTGACGGAAGTTCTAATTCACCCCTCCACTTT
CDR3 protein: CASRTDGSSNSPLHF
V gene: TRBV12-3/TRBV12-4
D gene: -
J gene: TRBJ1-6
clone size: few

CDR3 DNA: TGTGCCACCAGTGGGGCAGCGTCCTACGAGCAGTACTTC
CDR3 protein: CATSGAASYEQYF
V gene: TRBV24-1
D gene: -
J gene: TRBJ2-7
clone size: -

CDR3 DNA: TGTGCCAGCAGCTCTGTAGCGGGAGCAGTCCATGAGCAGTTCTTC
CDR3 protein: CASSSVAGAVHEQFF
V gene: TRBV11-2
D gene: TRBD2
J gene: TRBJ2-1
clone size: few

CDR3 DNA: TGCAGTGCTAGAGAGGCGATGGTCACTGAAGCTTTCTTT
CDR3 protein: CSAREAMVTEAFF
V gene: TRBV20-1
D gene: -
J gene: TRBJ1-1
clone size: few

CDR3 DNA: TGTGCCAGCAGTTTCCAGACAGGGACTGAAAAACTGTTTTTT
CDR3 protein: CASSFQTGTEKLFF
V gene: TRBV28
D gene: TRBD1
J gene: TRBJ1-4
clone size: few

CDR3 DNA: TGCGCCAGCGGGCTAGCGGGAGTTGGAGATACGCAGTATTTT
CDR3 protein: CASGLAGVGDTQYF
V gene: TRBV10-2
D gene: TRBD2
J gene: TRBJ2-3
clone size: -

CDR3 DNA: TGTGCCAGCAGCTCCATCAGGGGGCCTTATTACTCTGGAAACACCATATATTTT
CDR3 protein: CASSSIRGPYYSGNTIYF
V gene: TRBV7-8
D gene: TRBD1
J gene: TRBJ1-3
clone size: -

CDR3 DNA: TGTGCCAGCAGCCATTCGGACTACCCAAGGGGGTATTTT
CDR3 protein: CASSHSDYPRGYF
V gene: TRBV7-2
D gene: -
J gene: TRBJ2-3
clone size: -

CDR3 DNA: TGCGCCAGCAGCTTGGAGGCGGGGGGTATCACAAAGCCGTTCTTC
CDR3 protein: CASSLEAGGITKPFF
V gene: TRBV5-1
D gene: TRBD2
J gene: TRBJ2-7
clone size: few

CDR3 DNA: TGTGCCACCAGCAGAGACCGGGACAGGGGTCTCTATGGCTACACCTTC
CDR3 protein: CATSRDRDRGLYGYTF
V gene: TRBV15
D gene: TRBD1
J gene: TRBJ1-2
clone size: -

CDR3 DNA: TGTGCCAGCAGATTCGGGATTTGGGATGGCTACACCTTC
CDR3 protein: CASRFGIWDGYTF
V gene: TRBV25-1
D gene: -
J gene: TRBJ1-2
clone size: few

CDR3 DNA: TGTGCCAGCAGTCTTAGAAGCGGGGGGAGATACAATGAGCAGTTCTTC
CDR3 protein: CASSLRSGGRYNEQFF
V gene: TRBV3-1
D gene: TRBD2
J gene: TRBJ2-1
clone size: -

CDR3 DNA: TGTGCCAGCAGCCCACGGATGGTAGGACAAGAGACCCAGTACTTC
CDR3 protein: CASSPRMVGQETQYF
V gene: TRBV11-2
D gene: -
J gene: TRBJ2-5
clone size: -

CDR3 DNA: TGTGCCAGCAGTCAAGGGGGGGTCGGGGAGCTGTTTTTT
CDR3 protein: CASSQGGVGELFF
V gene: TRBV6-2/TRBV6-3
D gene: -
J gene: TRBJ2-2
clone size: few

CDR3 DNA: TGTGCCAGCAGCCCCCGGGCGAGAACCTACGAGCAGTACTTC
CDR3 protein: CASSPRARTYEQYF
V gene: TRBV3-1
D gene: -
J gene: TRBJ2-7
clone size: -

CDR3 DNA: TGTGCCAGCAGCTTGGCGGCAGGCTTGCCCGGGGAGCTGTTTTTT
CDR3 protein: CASSLAAGLPGELFF
V gene: TRBV5-5
D gene: -
J gene: TRBJ2-2
clone size: -

CDR3 DNA: TGTGCCAGCGGGTCGGGGCCGGGCCTCCAAGAGACCCAGTACTTC
CDR3 protein: CASGSGPGLQETQYF
V gene: TRBV7-2
D gene: -
J gene: TRBJ2-5
clone size: -

CDR3 DNA: TGTGCCAGCAGTTTATATTCTTTGCGGGAGGTCGCCAACATTCAGTACTTC
CDR3 protein: CASSLYSLREVANIQYF
V gene: TRBV28
D gene: TRBD2
J gene: TRBJ2-4
clone size: few

CDR3 DNA: TGCAGTGCTGGTACAGGGTCTAGCGGGAGAGATACGCAGTATTTT
CDR3 protein: CSAGTGSSGRDTQYF
V gene: TRBV20-1
D gene: TRBD2
J gene: TRBJ2-3
clone size: few

CDR3 DNA: TGTGCCAGCAGTTTGAGGTCAGATGAAGCTTTCTTT
CDR3 protein: CASSLRSDEAFF
V gene: TRBV12-3/TRBV12-4
D gene: -
J gene: TRBJ1-1
clone size: -

CDR3 DNA: TGTGCCAGCAGTTATCTAGCGGTACAAGAGACCCAGTACTTC
CDR3 protein: CASSYLAVQETQYF
V gene: TRBV11-2
D gene: TRBD2
J gene: TRBJ2-5
clone size: -

CDR3 DNA: TGCAGTGCTAGCCACGGAGATACGCAGTATTTT
CDR3 protein: CSASHGDTQYF
V gene: TRBV20-1
D gene: -
J gene: TRBJ2-3
clone size: few

CDR3 DNA: TGCAGTGCTAGGGTGGCAGGGGGGTCAGAGACCCAGTACTTC
CDR3 protein: CSARVAGGSETQYF
V gene: TRBV20-1
D gene: -
J gene: TRBJ2-5
clone size: -

CDR3 DNA: TGCGCCAGCAGCCAAGTCTTTGATATGAACACTGAAGCTTTCTTT
CDR3 protein: CASSQVFDMNTEAFF
V gene: TRBV4-3
D gene: -
J gene: TRBJ1-1
clone size: few

CDR3 DNA: TGTGCCAGCAATGGTCAGGGAGACGACTCAGGGGAGCTGTTTTTT
CDR3 protein: CASNGQGDDSGELFF
V gene: TRBV2
D gene: -
J gene: TRBJ2-2
clone size: few

CDR3 DNA: TGTGCCAGCAGTCCCTTGCTCGATAATGAAAAACTGTTTTTT
CDR3 protein: CASSPLLDNEKLFF
V gene: TRBV28
D gene: -
J gene: TRBJ1-4
clone size: few

CDR3 DNA: TGTGCCAGCAGCTTAACGGGACTAGCGGGGGGAGTGAACGAGCAGTACTTC
CDR3 protein: CASSLTGLAGGVNEQYF
V gene: TRBV7-2
D gene: TRBD2
J gene: TRBJ2-7
clone size: few

CDR3 DNA: TGTGCCAGCACCCTCCTAGCGGGGGGGAGCACAGATACGCAGTATTTT
CDR3 protein: CASTLLAGGSTDTQYF
V gene: TRBV7-9
D gene: TRBD2
J gene: TRBJ2-3
clone size: few

CDR3 DNA: TGTGCCACCAGCCCCCACAACACAGATACGCAGTATTTT
CDR3 protein: CATSPHNTDTQYF
V gene: TRBV15
D gene: -
J gene: TRBJ2-3
clone size: once

CDR3 DNA: TGTGCCACCCGACAGGGGGGGCAAGAGACCCAGTACTTC
CDR3 protein: CATRQGGQETQYF
V gene: TRBV6-5
D gene: TRBD1
J gene: TRBJ2-5
clone size: few

CDR3 DNA: TGTGCCATCAGTGAGTCACTTCCGACAGGGATGTCGGGTAACTATGGCTACACCTTC
CDR3 protein: CAISESLPTGMSGNYGYTF
V gene: TRBV10-3
D gene: TRBD1
J gene: TRBJ1-2
clone size: once

CDR3 DNA: TGCAGTGCTGACGGGACTAGCGGCACTGAGCAGTTCTTC
CDR3 protein: CSADGTSGTEQFF
V gene: TRBV20-1
D gene: TRBD2
J gene: TRBJ2-1
clone size: few

CDR3 DNA: TGTGCCAACGACGGAGGGATAGGGTTGGCTTTCTTT
CDR3 protein: CANDGGIGLAFF
V gene: TRBV6-1
D gene: -
J gene: TRBJ1-1
clone size: few

CDR3 DNA: TGTGCCAGCAGCCAAGGGGTTGAGGCGGGCGGGGAGACCCAGTACTTC
CDR3 protein: CASSQGVEAGGETQYF
V gene: TRBV4-2
D gene: -
J gene: TRBJ2-5
clone size: few

CDR3 DNA: TGCGCCAGCAGCCGACTAGCACTAGCTGGCAATGAGCAGTTCTTC
CDR3 protein: CASSRLALAGNEQFF
V gene: TRBV4-1
D gene: TRBD2
J gene: TRBJ2-1
clone size: -

CDR3 DNA: TGCAGCGTTTTAGGGACAGATTACAATGAGCAGTTCTTC
CDR3 protein: CSVLGTDYNEQFF
V gene: TRBV29-1
D gene: TRBD1
J gene: TRBJ2-1
clone size: -

CDR3 DNA: TGCAGTGCCCTCCTATGGACGGGGGGAAGTGAGCAGTTCTTC
CDR3 protein: CSALLWTGGSEQFF
V gene: TRBV20-1
D gene: TRBD2
J gene: TRBJ2-1
clone size: few

CDR3 DNA: TGTGCCAGTAGAGGGGACGGGACCCAGTACTTC
CDR3 protein: CASRGDGTQYF
V gene: TRBV6-5
D gene: -
J gene: TRBJ2-5
clone size: few

CDR3 DNA: TGTGCCAGCAACCTCGAGGGGGGAAACACCGGGGAGCTGTTTTTT
CDR3 protein: CASNLEGGNTGELFF
V gene: TRBV9
D gene: -
J gene: TRBJ2-2
clone size: -

CDR3 DNA: TGTGCCAGCTTGGATGGTGGTGGGGCCAACGTCCTGACTTTC
CDR3 protein: CASLDGGGANVLTF
V gene: TRBV25-1
D gene: -
J gene: TRBJ2-6
clone size: -

CDR3 DNA: TGCGCCAGCAGCTTGGGACTAGCGGGTGTTTCAGATACGCAGTATTTT
CDR3 protein: CASSLGLAGVSDTQYF
V gene: TRBV5-1
D gene: TRBD2
J gene: TRBJ2-3
clone size: few

CDR3 DNA: TGCGCCAGCAGCCAAGAGGACAGAGCGAACACCGGGGAGCTGTTTTTT
CDR3 protein: CASSQEDRANTGELFF
V gene: TRBV4-3
D gene: -
J gene: TRBJ2-2
clone size: -

CDR3 DNA: TGCAGTGCTATTTCGGGGACTGTAGATACGCAGTATTTT
CDR3 protein: CSAISGTVDTQYF
V gene: TRBV20-1
D gene: -
J gene: TRBJ2-3
clone size: -

CDR3 DNA: TGTGCTAGCAGCGGTTCCCGGAGCTTGAGCACAGATACGCAGTATTTT
CDR3 protein: CASSGSRSLSTDTQYF
V gene: TRBV12-5
D gene: -
J gene: TRBJ2-3
clone size: few

CDR3 DNA: TGCGCCAGCTCCCCCCGGGCGGCCTATACAGAGACCCAGTACTTC
CDR3 protein: CASSPRAAYTETQYF
V gene: TRBV5-1
D gene: -
J gene: TRBJ2-5
clone size: few

CDR3 DNA: TGCAGTGCTAGACTAGCGACGAATGAGCAGTTCTTC
CDR3 protein: CSARLATNEQFF
V gene: TRBV20-1
D gene: -
J gene: TRBJ2-1
clone size: -

CDR3 DNA: TGCAGTGCTAGAACCCTAGGGATCGGGCAGTACTTC
CDR3 protein: CSARTLGIGQYF
V gene: TRBV20-1
D gene: -
J gene: TRBJ2-7
clone size: few

CDR3 DNA: TGCGCCAGCAGCCAAGGCTCTACCGGGCCGAATTCACCCCTCCACTTT
CDR3 protein: CASSQGSTGPNSPLHF
V gene: TRBV4-1
D gene: -
J gene: TRBJ1-6
clone size: -

CDR3 DNA: TGTGCCAGCAGTTTAGGTGGGGTAGGGAGCAATCAGCCCCAGCATTTT
CDR3 protein: CASSLGGVGSNQPQHF
V gene: TRBV12-3/TRBV12-4
D gene: -
J gene: TRBJ1-5
clone size: -

CDR3 DNA: TGTGCCAGCTCACCAGTACGGGCCAACCTCCACGAGCAGTACTTC
CDR3 protein: CASSPVRANLHEQYF
V gene: TRBV18
D gene: -
J gene: TRBJ2-7
clone size: -